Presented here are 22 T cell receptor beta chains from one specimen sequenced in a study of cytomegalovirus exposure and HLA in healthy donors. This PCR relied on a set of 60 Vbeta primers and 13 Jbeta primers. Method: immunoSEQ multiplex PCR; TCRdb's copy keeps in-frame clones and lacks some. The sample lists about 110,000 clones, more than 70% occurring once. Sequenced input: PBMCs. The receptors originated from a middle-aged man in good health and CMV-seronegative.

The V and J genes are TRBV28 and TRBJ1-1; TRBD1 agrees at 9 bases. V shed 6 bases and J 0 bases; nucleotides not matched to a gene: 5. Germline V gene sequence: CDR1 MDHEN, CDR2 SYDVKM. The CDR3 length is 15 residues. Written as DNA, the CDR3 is TGTGCCAGCAGACCCAGGACAGGGGTGAACACTGAAGCTTTCTTT. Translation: CASRPRTGVNTEAFF.

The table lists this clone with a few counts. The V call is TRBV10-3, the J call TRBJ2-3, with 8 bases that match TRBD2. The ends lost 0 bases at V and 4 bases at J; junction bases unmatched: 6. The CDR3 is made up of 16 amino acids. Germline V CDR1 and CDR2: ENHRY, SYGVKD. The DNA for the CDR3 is TGTGCCATCAGTGAGTCGATACGGGGGGGCGCAGATACGCAGTATTTT. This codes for CAISESIRGGADTQYF.

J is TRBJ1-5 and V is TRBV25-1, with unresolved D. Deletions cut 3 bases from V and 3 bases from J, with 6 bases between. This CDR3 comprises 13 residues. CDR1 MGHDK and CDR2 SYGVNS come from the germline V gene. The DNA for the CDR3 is TGTGCCAGCAGTGACGGGTACAATCAGCCCCAGCATTTT. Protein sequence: CASSDGYNQPQHF.

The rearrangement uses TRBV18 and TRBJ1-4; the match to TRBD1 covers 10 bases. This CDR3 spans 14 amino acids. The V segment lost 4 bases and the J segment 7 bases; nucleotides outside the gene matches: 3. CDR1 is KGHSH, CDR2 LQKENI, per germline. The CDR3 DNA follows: TGTGCCAGCTCACTAGGGACAGGGGTTGAAAAACTGTTTTTT. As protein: CASSLGTGVEKLFF.

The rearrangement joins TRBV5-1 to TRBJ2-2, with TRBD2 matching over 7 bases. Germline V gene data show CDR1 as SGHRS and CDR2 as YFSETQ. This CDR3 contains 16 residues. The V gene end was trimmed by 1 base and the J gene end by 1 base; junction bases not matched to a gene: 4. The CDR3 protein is CASSLLASGNTGELFF. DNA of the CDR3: TGCGCCAGCAGCTTGTTGGCTAGCGGGAACACCGGGGAGCTGTTTTTT.

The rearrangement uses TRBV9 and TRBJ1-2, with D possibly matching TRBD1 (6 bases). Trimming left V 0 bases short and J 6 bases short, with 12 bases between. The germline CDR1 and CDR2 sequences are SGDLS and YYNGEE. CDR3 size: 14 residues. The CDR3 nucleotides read TGTGCCAGCAGCGTAGTGGGACAACCGGATGGCTACACCTTC. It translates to CASSVVGQPDGYTF.

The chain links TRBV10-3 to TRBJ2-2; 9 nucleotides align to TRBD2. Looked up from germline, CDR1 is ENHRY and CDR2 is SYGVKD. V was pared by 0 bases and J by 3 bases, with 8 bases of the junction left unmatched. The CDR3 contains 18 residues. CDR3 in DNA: TGTGCCATCAGTGAGTCAAGAAGCGGGGGGCCCGACACCGGGGAGCTGTTTTTT. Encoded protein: CAISESRSGGPDTGELFF.

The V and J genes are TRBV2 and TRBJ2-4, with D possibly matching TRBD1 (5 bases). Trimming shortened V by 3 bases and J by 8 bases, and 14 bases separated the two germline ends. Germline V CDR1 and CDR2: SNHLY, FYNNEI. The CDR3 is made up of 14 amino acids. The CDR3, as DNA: TGTGCCAGCAGTGAGCAGGGTTTAACGGACATTCAGTACTTC. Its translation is CASSEQGLTDIQYF.

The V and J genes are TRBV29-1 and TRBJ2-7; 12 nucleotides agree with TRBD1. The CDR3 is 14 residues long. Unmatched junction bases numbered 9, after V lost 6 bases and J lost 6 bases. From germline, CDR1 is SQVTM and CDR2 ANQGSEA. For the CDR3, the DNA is TGCAGCGTCAGCCCGGGACAGGGGGCACGCGAGCAGTACTTC. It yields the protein CSVSPGQGAREQYF.

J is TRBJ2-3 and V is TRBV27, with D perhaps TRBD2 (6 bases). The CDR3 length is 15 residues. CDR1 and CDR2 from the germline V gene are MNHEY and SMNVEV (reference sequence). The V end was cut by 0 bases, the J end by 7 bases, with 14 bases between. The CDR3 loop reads CASSLSLAGRNTQYF. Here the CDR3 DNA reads TGTGCCAGCAGTTTATCGTTGGCGGGGCGAAATACGCAGTATTTT.

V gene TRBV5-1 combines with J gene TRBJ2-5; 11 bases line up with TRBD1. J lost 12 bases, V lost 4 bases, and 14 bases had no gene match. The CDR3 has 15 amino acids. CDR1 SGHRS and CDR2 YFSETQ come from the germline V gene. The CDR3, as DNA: TGCGCCAGCAGCCAAAATGGACAGGGGGCGCAGAAGAAGTACTTC. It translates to CASSQNGQGAQKKYF.

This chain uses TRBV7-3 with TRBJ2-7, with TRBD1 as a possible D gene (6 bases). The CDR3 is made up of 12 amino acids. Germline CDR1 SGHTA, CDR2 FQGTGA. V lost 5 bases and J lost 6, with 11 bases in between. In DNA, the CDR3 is TGTGCCAGCAGCCCACAGGGTGGCGAGCAGTACTTC. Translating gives CASSPQGGEQYF.

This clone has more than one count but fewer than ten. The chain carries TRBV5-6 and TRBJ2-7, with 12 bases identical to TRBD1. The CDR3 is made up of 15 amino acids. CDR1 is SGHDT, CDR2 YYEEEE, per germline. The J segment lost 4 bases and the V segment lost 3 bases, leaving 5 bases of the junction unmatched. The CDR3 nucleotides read TGTGCCAGCAGCTCGGGGACAGGGGGCCCTTACGAGCAGTACTTC. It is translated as CASSSGTGGPYEQYF.

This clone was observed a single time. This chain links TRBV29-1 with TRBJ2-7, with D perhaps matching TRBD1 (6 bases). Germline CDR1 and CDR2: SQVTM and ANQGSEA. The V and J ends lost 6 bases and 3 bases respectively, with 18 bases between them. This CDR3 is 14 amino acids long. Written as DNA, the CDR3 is TGCAGCGTAGAGGGCGGGCAGGGGCGCTACGAGCAGTACTTC. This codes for CSVEGGQGRYEQYF.

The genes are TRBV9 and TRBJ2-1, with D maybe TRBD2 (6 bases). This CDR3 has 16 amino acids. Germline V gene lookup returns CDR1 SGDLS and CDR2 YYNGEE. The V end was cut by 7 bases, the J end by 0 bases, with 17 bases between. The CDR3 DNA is TGTGCCAGCGGACTACCCTGGGATAGCTCCTACAATGAGCAGTTCTTC. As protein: CASGLPWDSSYNEQFF.

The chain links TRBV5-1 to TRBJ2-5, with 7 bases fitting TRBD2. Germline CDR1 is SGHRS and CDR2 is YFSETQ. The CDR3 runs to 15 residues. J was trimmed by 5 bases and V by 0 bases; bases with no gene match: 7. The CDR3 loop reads CASSLDRTSWETQYF. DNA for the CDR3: TGCGCCAGCAGCTTGGACCGGACTAGTTGGGAGACCCAGTACTTC. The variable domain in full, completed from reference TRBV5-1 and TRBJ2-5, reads KAGVTQTPRYLIKTRGQQVTLSCSPISGHRSVSWYQQTPGQGLQFLFEYFSETQRNKGNFPGRFSGRQFSNSRSEMNVSTLELGDSALYLCASSLDRTSWETQYFGPGTRLLVL.

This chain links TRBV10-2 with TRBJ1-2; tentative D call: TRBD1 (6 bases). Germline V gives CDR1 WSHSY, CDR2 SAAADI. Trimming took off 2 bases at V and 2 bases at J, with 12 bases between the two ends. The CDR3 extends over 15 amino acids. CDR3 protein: CASSEPRQGNYGYTF. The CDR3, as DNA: TGCGCCAGCAGTGAGCCTAGGCAGGGGAACTATGGCTACACCTTC.

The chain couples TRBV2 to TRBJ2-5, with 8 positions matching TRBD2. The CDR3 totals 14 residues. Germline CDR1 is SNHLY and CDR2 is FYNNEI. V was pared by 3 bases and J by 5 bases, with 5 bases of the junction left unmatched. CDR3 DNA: TGTGCCAGCAGTGACGGCCAGCGGGGGGAGACCCAGTACTTC. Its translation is CASSDGQRGETQYF.

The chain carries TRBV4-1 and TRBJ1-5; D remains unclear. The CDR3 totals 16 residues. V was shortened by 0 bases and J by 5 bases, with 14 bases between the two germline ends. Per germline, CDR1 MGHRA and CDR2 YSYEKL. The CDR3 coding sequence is TGCGCCAGCAGCCAAGAAGGCCGGCCAGGCGATCAGCCCCAGCATTTT. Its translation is CASSQEGRPGDQPQHF.

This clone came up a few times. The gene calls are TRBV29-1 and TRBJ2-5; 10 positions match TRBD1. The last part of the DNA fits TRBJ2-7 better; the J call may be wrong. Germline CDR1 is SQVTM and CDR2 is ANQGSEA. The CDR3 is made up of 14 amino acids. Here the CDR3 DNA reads TGCAGCGTTGTGGGGACAGGGGAAGCCTACGAGCAGTACTTC. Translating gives CSVVGTGEAYEQYF.

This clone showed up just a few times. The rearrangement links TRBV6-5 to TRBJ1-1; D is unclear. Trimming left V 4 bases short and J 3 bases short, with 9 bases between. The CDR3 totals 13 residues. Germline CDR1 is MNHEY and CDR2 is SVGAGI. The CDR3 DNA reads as TGTGCCAGCAGTTCCGGGTATTACACTGAAGCTTTCTTT. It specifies CASSSGYYTEAFF.

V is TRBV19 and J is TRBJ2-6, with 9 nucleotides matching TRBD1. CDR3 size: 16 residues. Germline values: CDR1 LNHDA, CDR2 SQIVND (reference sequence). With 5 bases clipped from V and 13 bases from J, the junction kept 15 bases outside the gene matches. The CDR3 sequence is CASSPSSGTGPRVLTF. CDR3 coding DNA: TGTGCCAGTAGTCCATCGTCCGGGACAGGGCCCCGAGTCCTGACTTTC.